Below, one T cell receptor (beta chain) is given with its context. Using immunoSEQ multiplex PCR, the repertoire was profiled, and TCRdb retains in-frame clones only, with some absent. The data show 330,000 or so clones, with more than 75% seen just once and roughly 3% held by the top ten. The CDR3 extends over 15 amino acids. Between the trimmed V and J ends, which lost 6 bases and 6 bases, there was a span of 18 bases. CDR1 is SGHTA and CDR2 is FQGNSA in the germline V gene. The sample originates from a study of blood T cell repertoires in COVID-19. The chain joins TRBV7-2 to TRBJ2-1; the D gene is possibly TRBD2 (6 bases). Input material: PBMCs or T cells enriched from blood (not recorded which). The TCR originated in a woman under 40 who had recovered from COVID-19. Here the CDR3 DNA reads TGTGCCAGCAGTAAGGGACTCGCCACCTCCAATGAGCAGTTCTTC. It translates to CASSKGLATSNEQFF.